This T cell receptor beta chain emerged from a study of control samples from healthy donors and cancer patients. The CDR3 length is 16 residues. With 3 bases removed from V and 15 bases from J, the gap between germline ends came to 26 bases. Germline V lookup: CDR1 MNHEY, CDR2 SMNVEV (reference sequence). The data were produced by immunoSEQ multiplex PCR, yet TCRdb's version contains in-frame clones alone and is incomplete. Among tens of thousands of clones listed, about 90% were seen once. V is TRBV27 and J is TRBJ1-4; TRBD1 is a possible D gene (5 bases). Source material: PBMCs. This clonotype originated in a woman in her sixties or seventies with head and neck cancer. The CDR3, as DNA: TGTGCCAGCAGTTTGGGGGATGTCCTAGTTGGGGAAAAGGTGTTTTTT. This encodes CASSLGDVLVGEKVFF.